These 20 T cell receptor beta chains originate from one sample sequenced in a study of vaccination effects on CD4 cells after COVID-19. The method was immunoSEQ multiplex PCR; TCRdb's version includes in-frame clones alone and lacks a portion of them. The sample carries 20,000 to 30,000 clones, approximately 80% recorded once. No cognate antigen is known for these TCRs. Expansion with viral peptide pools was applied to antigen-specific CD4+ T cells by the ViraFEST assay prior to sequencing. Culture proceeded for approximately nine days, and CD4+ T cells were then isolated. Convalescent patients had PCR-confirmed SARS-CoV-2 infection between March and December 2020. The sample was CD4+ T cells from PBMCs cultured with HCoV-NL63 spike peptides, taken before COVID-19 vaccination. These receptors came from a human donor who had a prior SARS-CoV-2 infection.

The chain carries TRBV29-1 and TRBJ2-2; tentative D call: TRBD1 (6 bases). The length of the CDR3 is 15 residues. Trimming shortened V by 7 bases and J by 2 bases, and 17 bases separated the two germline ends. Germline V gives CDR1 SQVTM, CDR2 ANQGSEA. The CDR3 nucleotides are TGCAGCGCCCTCCTCAGGGGCGTCAACACCGGGGAGCTGTTTTTT. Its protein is CSALLRGVNTGELFF.

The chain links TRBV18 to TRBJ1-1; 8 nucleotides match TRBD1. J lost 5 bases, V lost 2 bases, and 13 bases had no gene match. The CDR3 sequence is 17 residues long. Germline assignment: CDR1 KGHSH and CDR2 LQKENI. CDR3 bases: TGTGCCAGCTCACCATCAAATGTAAGGACAGGGAAGACTGAAGCTTTCTTT. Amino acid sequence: CASSPSNVRTGKTEAFF.

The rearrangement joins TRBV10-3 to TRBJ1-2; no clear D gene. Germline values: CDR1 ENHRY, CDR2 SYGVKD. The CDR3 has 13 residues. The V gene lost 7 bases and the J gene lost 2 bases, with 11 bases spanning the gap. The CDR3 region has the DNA TGTGCCATCACAAAGGATGTCAACTATGGCTACACCTTC. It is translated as CAITKDVNYGYTF.

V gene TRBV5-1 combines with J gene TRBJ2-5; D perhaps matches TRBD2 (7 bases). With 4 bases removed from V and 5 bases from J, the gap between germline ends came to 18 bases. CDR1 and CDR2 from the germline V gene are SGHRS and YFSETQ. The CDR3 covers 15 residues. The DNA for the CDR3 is TGCGCCAGCAGCGAAGGGAGGGAGAGGGGGGAGACCCAGTACTTC. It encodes CASSEGRERGETQYF.

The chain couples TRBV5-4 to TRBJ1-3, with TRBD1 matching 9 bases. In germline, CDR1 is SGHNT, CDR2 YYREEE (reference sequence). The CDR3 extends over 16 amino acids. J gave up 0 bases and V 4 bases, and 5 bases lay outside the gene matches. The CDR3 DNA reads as TGTGCCAGCAGCGTAACAGGGGGCGTCTCTGGAAACACCATATATTTT. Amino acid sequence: CASSVTGGVSGNTIYF.

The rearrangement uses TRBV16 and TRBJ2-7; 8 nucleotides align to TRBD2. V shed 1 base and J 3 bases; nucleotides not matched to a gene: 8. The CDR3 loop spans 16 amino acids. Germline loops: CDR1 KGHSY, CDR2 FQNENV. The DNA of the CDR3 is TGTGCCAGCAGCCAATTGTTGAGCGGGAGTTTCTACGAGCAGTACTTC. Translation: CASSQLLSGSFYEQYF.

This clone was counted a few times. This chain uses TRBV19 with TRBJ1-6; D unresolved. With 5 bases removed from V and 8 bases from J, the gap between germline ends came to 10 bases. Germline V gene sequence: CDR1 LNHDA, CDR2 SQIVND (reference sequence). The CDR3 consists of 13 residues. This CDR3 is CASSPGDDSPLHF. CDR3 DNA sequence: TGTGCCAGTAGTCCTGGGGATGATTCACCCCTCCACTTT.

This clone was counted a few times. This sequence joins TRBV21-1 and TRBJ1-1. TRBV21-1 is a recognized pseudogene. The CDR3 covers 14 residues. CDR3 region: CASSKAEGGTEAFF. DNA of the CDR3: TGTGCCAGCAGCAAAGCTGAGGGAGGAACTGAAGCTTTCTTT.

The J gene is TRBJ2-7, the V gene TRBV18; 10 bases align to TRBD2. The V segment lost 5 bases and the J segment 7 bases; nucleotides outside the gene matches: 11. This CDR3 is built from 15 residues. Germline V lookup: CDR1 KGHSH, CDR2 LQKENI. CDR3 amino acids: CASSSGLAGVVEQYF. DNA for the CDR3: TGTGCCAGCTCATCAGGGCTAGCGGGAGTGGTAGAGCAGTACTTC. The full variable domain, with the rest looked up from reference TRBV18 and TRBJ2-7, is NAGVMQNPRHLVRRRGQEARLRCSPMKGHSHVYWYRQLPEEGLKFMVYLQKENIIDESGMPKERFSAEFPKEGPSILRIQQVVRGDSAAYFCASSSGLAGVVEQYFGPGTRLTVT.

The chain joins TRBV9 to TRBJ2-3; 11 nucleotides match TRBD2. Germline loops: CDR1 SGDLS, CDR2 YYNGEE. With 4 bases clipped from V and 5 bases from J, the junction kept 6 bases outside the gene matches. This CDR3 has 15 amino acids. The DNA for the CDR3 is TGTGCCAGCAGCCCGTTCCTAGCGGGGGGAGATACGCAGTATTTT. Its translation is CASSPFLAGGDTQYF. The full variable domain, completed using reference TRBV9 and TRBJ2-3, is DSGVTQTPKHLITATGQRVTLRCSPRSGDLSVYWYQQSLDQGLQFLIQYYNGEERAKGNILERFSAQQFPDLHSELNLSSLELGDSALYFCASSPFLAGGDTQYFGPGTRLTVL.

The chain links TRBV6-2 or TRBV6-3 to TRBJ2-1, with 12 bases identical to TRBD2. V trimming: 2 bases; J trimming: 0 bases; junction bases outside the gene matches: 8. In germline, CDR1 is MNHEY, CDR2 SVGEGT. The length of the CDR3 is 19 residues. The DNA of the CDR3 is TGTGCCAGCAGTTACCGAACTAGCGGGAGGACCCGCTCCTACAATGAGCAGTTCTTC. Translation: CASSYRTSGRTRSYNEQFF.

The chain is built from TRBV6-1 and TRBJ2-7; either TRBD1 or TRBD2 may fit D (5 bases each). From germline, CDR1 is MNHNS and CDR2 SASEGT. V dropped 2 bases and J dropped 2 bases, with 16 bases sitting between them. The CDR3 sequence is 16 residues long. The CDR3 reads CASSETFGDGPYEQYF. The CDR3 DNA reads TGTGCCAGCAGTGAAACGTTTGGGGACGGCCCCTACGAGCAGTACTTC.

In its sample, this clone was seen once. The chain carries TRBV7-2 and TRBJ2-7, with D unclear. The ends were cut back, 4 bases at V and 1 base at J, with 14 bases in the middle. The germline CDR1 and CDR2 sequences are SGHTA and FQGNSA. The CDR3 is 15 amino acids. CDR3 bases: TGTGCCAGCAGCTACCGAATAGGGCCTTCCTACGAGCAGTACTTC. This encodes CASSYRIGPSYEQYF.

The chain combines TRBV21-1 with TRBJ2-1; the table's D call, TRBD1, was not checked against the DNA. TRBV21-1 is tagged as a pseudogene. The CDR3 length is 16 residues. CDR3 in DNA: TGTGCCAGCAGCAGACACCAGGCTTTGGGGCAAAATGAGCAGTTCTTC. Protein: CASSRHQALGQNEQFF.

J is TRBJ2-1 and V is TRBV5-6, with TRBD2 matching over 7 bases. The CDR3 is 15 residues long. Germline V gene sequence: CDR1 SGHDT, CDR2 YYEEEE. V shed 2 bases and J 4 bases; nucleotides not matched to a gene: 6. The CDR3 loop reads CASSFSREVYNEQFF. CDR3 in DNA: TGTGCCAGCAGCTTTTCTCGGGAGGTGTACAATGAGCAGTTCTTC.

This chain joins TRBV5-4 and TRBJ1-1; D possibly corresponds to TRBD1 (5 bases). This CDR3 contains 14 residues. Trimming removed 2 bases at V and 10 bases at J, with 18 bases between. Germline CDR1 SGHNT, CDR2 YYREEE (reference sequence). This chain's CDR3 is CASSFWDGRKGAFF. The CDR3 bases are TGTGCCAGCAGCTTTTGGGACGGGAGAAAGGGAGCTTTCTTT.

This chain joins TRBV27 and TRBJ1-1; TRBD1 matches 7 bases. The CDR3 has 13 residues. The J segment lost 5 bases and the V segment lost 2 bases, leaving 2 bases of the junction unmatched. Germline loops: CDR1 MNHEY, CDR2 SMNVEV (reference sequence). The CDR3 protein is CASSLRQGTEAFF. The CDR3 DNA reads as TGTGCCAGCAGTTTACGACAGGGTACTGAAGCTTTCTTT.

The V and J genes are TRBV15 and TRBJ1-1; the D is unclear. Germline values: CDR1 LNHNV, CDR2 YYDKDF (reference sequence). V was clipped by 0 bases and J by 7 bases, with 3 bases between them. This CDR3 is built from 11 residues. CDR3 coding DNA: TGTGCCACCAGCAGAGACCTTGAAGCTTTCTTT. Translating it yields CATSRDLEAFF.

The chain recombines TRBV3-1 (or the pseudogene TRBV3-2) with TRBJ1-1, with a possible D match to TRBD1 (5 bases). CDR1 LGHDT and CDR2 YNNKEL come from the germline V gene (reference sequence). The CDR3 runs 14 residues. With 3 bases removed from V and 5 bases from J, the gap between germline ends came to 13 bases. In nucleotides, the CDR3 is TGTGCCAGCAGCCAGCCAGGGCCAGGGACTGAAGCTTTCTTT. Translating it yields CASSQPGPGTEAFF.

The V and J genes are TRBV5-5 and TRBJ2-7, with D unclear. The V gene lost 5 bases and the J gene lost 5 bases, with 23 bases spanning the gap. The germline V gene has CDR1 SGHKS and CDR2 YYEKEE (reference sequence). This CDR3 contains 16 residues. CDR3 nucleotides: TGTGCCAGCAGACTGGGTCTCTATCAGGCTCAGGACGAGCAGTACTTC. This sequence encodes CASRLGLYQAQDEQYF. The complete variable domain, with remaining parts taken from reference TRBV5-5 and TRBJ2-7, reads DAGVTQSPTHLIKTRGQQVTLRCSPISGHKSVSWYQQVLGQGPQFIFQYYEKEERGRGNFPDRFSARQFPNYSSELNVNALLLGDSALYLCASRLGLYQAQDEQYFGPGTRLTVT.